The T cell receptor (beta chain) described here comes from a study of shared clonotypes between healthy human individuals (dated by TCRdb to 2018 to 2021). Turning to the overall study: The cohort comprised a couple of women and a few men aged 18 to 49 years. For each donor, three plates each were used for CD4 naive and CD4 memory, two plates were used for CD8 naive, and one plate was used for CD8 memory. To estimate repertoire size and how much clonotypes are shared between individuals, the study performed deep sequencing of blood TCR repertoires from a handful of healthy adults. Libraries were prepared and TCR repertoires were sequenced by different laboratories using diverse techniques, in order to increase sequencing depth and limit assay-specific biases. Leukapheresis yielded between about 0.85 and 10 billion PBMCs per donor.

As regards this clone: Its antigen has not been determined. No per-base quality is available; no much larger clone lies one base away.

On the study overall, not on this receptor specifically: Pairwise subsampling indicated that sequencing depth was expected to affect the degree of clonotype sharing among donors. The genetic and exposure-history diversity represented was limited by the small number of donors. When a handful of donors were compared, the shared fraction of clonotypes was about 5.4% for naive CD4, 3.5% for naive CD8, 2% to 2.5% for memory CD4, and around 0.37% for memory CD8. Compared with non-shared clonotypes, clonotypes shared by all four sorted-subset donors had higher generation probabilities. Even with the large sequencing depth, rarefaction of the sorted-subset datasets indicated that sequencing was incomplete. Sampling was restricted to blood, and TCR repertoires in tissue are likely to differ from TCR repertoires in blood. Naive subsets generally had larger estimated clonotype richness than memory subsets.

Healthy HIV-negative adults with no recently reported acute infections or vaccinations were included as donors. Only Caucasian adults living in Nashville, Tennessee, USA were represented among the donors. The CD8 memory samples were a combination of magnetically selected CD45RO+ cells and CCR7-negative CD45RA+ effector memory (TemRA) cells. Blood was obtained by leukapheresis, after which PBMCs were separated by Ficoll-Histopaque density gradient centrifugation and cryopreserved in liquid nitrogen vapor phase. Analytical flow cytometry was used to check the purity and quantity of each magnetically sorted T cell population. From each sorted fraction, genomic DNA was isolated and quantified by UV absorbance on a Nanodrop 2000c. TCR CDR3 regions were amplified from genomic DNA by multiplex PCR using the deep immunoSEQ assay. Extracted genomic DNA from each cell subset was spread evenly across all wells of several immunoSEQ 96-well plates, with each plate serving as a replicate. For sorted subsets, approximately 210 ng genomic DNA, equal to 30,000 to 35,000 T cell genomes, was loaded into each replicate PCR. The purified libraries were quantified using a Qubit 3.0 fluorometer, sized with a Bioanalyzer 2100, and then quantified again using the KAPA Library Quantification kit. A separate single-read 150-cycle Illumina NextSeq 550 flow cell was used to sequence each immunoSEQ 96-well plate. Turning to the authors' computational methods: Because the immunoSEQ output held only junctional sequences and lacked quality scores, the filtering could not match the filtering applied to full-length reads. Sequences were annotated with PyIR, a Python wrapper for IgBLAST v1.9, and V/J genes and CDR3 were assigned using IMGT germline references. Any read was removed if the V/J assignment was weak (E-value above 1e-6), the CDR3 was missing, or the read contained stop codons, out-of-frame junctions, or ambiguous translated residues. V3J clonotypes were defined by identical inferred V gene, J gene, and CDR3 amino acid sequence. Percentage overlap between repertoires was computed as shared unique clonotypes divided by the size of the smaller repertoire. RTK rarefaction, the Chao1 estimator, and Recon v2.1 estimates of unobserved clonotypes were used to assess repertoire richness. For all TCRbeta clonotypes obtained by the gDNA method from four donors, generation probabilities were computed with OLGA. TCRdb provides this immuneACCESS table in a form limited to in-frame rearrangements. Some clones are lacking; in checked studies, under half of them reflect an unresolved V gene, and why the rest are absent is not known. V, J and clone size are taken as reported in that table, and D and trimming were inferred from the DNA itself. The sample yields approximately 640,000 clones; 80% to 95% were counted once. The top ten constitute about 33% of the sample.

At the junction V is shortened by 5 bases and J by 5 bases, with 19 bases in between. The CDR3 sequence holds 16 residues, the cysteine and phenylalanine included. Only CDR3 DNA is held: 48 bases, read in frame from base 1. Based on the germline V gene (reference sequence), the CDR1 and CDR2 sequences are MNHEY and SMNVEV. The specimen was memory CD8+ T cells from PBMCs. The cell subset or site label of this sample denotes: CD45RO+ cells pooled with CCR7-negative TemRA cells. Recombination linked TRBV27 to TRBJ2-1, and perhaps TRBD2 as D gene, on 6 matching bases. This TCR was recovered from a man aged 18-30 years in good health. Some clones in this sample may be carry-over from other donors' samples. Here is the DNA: TGTGCCAGCAGTCCTCTTTTCGCGGGGATAGACAATGAGCAGTTCTTC. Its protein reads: CASSPLFAGIDNEQFF.